The clone carrying this T cell receptor beta chain was seen only once. Time point here: pre-sensitization, week 0. Treatment: therapeutic diphenylcyclopropenone sensitization with weekly scalp DPC. These data come from a study of human T cells and chemical hapten exposure. After removal of 4 bases from V and 10 bases from J, the junction contained 18 bases not matched to a gene. In germline, CDR1 is LGHNA, CDR2 YSLEER. This CDR3 has 17 residues. TCRdb itself ran the RACE reads through MiXCR, one entry per CDR3 protein. In the table there are around 330,000 distinct CDR3 sequences, over 5% of which are singletons.

Sequences were derived from whole blood, sampled in connection with sensitization to the hapten diphenylcyclopropenone (DPC). This receptor was obtained from a woman under 30 with alopecia areata. Some clones in this sample may be carry-over from other donors' samples. The genes are TRBV4-3 and TRBJ2-1; 8 positions match TRBD2. DNA for the CDR3: TGCGCCAGCAGCCCGCGAACTGGACTAGCATCGGACTCCGAGCAGTTCTTC. This translates into CASSPRTGLASDSEQFF.